This TCR beta chain originates from a study of breast tumors, draining lymph nodes, adjacent tissues. Samples came from axillary lymph nodes draining the breast cancer. The sample holds many counts of this clonotype. What it binds is unknown. This clone may be a read error of a much larger clone one base away. General observations from the study: Luminal-like breast cancer showed significantly greater tumor-nontumor repertoire similarity than basal-like breast cancer did.

The V gene's germline CDR1 is SGHNT and CDR2 YYREEE (reference sequence). Trimming stripped 4 bases from V and 4 bases from J, with 20 bases between. The CDR3 extends over 16 amino acids. One entry per CDR3 protein, called by TCRdb with MiXCR from the multiplex PCR reads. The top ten hold over 3.5% of the sample, which has about 170,000 distinct CDR3 sequences, roughly a third seen once. Sequenced input: axillary lymph node tissue. The receptor's source is a female donor with breast cancer. Some clones in this sample may be carry-over from other donors' samples. This chain links TRBV5-4 with TRBJ2-5, with D possibly TRBD1 on 5 matching bases. In DNA, the CDR3 is TGTGCCAGCAGCCCAAGGGGCGCCGGCGTGCGAGAGACCCAGTACTTC. Its translation: CASSPRGAGVRETQYF.